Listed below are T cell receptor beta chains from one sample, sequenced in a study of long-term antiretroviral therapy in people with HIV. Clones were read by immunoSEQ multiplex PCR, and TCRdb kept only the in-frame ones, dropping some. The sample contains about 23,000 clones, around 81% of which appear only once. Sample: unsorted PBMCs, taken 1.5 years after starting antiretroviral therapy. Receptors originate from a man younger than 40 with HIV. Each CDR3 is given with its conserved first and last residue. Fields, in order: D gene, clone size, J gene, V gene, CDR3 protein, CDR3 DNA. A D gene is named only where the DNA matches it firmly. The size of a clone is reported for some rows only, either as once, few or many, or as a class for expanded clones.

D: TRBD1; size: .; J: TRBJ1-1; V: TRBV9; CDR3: CASSVLTGEDTEAFF; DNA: TGTGCCAGCAGCGTATTGACAGGGGAGGACACTGAAGCTTTCTTT
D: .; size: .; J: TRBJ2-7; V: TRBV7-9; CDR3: CASSLRGGEGGSYEQYF; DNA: TGTGCCAGCAGCTTACGGGGTGGTGAGGGGGGCTCCTACGAGCAGTACTTC
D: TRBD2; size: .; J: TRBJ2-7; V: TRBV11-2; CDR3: CASSSRWGAGGWNEQYF; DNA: TGTGCCAGCAGCTCCCGCTGGGGGGCGGGAGGGTGGAACGAGCAGTACTTC
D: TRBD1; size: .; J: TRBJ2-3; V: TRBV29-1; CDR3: CSGLDRGATQYF; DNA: TGCAGCGGCCTCGACAGGGGAGCTACGCAGTATTTT
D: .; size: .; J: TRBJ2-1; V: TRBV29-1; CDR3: CSVATSRNEQFF; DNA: TGCAGCGTTGCGACTAGTCGGAATGAGCAGTTCTTC
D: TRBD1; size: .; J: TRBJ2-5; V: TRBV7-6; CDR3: CASTLLGTGAEETQYF; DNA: TGTGCCAGCACCCTCCTAGGGACAGGGGCCGAAGAGACCCAGTACTTC
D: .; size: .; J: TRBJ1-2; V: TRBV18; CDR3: CASSPSGQGYGYTF; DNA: TGTGCCAGCTCACCGTCGGGACAAGGCTATGGCTACACCTTC
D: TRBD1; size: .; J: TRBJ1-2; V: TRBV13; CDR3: CASSLQGASNYGYTF; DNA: TGTGCCAGCAGCTTACAGGGGGCGTCTAACTATGGCTACACCTTC
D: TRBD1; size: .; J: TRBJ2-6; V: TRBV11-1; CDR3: CASSASGQGKRFGANVLTF; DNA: TGTGCCAGCAGCGCGTCGGGACAGGGCAAACGTTTTGGGGCCAACGTCCTGACTTTC
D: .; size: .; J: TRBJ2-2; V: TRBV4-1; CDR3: CASSQGNLAPGELFF; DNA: TGCGCCAGCAGCCAAGGAAATCTTGCGCCCGGGGAGCTGTTTTTT
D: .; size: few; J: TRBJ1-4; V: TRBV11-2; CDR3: CASSLEFVQGIEKLFF; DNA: TGTGCCAGCAGCTTAGAATTCGTACAGGGCATCGAAAAACTGTTTTTT
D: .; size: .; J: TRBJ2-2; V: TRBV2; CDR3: CASSYSGELFF; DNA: TGTGCCAGCAGTTACAGCGGGGAGCTGTTTTTT
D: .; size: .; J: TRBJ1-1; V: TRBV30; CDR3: CAWRWGLEAFF; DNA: TGTGCCTGGAGATGGGGACTTGAAGCTTTCTTT
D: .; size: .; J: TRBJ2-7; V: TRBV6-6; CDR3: CASSYSGRSYEQYF; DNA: TGTGCCAGCAGTTACTCGGGACGTTCCTACGAGCAGTACTTC
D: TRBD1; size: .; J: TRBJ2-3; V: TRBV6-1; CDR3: CASILDRGALDTQYF; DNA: TGTGCCAGCATTTTAGACAGGGGAGCCCTAGATACGCAGTATTTT
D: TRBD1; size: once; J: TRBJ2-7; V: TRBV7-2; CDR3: CASSARQGTYEQYF; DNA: TGTGCCAGCAGCGCCCGACAGGGAACCTACGAGCAGTACTTC
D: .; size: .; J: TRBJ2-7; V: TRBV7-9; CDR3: CASSLQAYEQYF; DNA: TGTGCCAGCAGCTTACAGGCCTACGAGCAGTACTTC